The 14 T cell receptor beta chains listed next were all sequenced from one sample in a study of T-cell memory formation after mild COVID-19. TCRdb ran MiXCR on the 5' RACE reads and lists one entry per CDR3 protein. The data hold 200,000 or so distinct CDR3 sequences, with over 9% observed a single time. The material sequenced was PBMCs or a T cell subset sorted from them (not recorded which). These receptors were collected from a man younger than 30 who had mild COVID-19 (a few samples of this study predate the infection). Cell type and time point are not known.

This chain connects TRBV7-9 to TRBJ2-7, with D possibly TRBD2 on 7 matching bases. CDR1 and CDR2 from the germline V gene are SEHNR and FQNEAQ (reference sequence). This CDR3 is built from 13 residues. The V end lost 6 bases, the J end lost 7 bases, and 16 bases lay between the germline ends. CDR3 residues: CASSQRGGWEQYV. CDR3 bases: TGTGCCAGCAGTCAAAGGGGGGGCTGGGAGCAGTACGTC.

The chain has TRBV30 and TRBJ2-7, with D perhaps TRBD2 (5 bases). This CDR3 region has 13 residues. Deletions cut 0 bases from V and 3 bases from J, with 9 bases between. Germline CDR1 and CDR2: GTSNPN and SVGIG (reference sequence). The CDR3 here is CAWSVQGGYEQYF. CDR3 in DNA: TGTGCCTGGAGTGTACAAGGAGGCTACGAGCAGTACTTC.

This clonotype was seen ten or more times. The CDR3 DNA reads as TGTGCCAGCAACATCATCCAGGGTGAAAAACTGTTTTTT. The encoded protein is CASNIIQGEKLFF. The rearrangement uses TRBV5-5 and TRBJ1-4; D possibly corresponds to TRBD1 (5 bases). The CDR3 length is 13 residues. Per germline, CDR1 SGHKS and CDR2 YYEKEE (reference sequence). With 6 bases removed from V and 7 bases from J, the gap between germline ends came to 13 bases.

The V call is TRBV18, the J call TRBJ2-7; no clear D. The germline CDR1 and CDR2 sequences are KGHSH and LQKENI. The CDR3 totals 13 residues. V was clipped by 1 base and J by 5 bases, with 9 bases between them. The CDR3 coding sequence is TGTGCCAGCTCACCACAGCCGGGTCACGAGCAGTACGTC. Protein: CASSPQPGHEQYV.

This clonotype has a handful of counts. The V call is TRBV2, the J call TRBJ1-5; D unclear. The CDR3 runs to 13 residues. CDR1 and CDR2 (germline): SNHLY, FYNNEI. Trimming removed 6 bases from V and 5 bases from J, with 11 bases in between. CDR3 coding DNA: TGTGCCAGCAGCCTTCGCCTTGATCAGCCCCAGCATTTT. This sequence encodes CASSLRLDQPQHF.

This clonotype has a count of ten or more. The rearrangement uses TRBV7-9 and TRBJ2-7, with D possibly matching TRBD1 (6 bases). CDR1 SEHNR and CDR2 FQNEAQ come from the germline V gene (reference sequence). V was shortened by 5 bases and J by 5 bases, with 10 bases between the two germline ends. The CDR3 extends over 12 amino acids. The CDR3 loop reads CASSPQGNEQYV. CDR3 in DNA: TGTGCCAGCAGCCCACAGGGAAACGAGCAGTACGTC.

This clonotype was counted ten times or more. CDR3 region: CASSLEFGTAEAFF. CDR3 DNA sequence: TGCGCCAGCAGCTTGGAGTTCGGGACAGCCGAAGCTTTCTTT. The rearrangement joins TRBV5-1 to TRBJ1-1; 7 bases align to TRBD1. V was pared by 0 bases and J by 8 bases, with 7 bases of the junction left unmatched. The CDR3 is made up of 14 amino acids. Germline V gene sequence: CDR1 SGHRS, CDR2 YFSETQ.

The genes are TRBV5-1 and TRBJ2-5, with 7 bases fitting TRBD2. Trimming removed 4 bases from V and 5 bases from J; junction bases left unmatched: 11. The CDR3 is made up of 15 amino acids. CDR1 SGHRS and CDR2 YFSETQ come from the germline V gene. In nucleotides, the CDR3 is TGCGCCAGCAGCCGGGGGAGGGGAGGTCGCGAGACCCAGTACTTC. It specifies CASSRGRGGRETQYF.

This clonotype was seen a handful of times. The chain couples TRBV18 to TRBJ1-5, with TRBD1 matching over 7 bases. The length of the CDR3 is 15 residues. Germline assignment: CDR1 KGHSH and CDR2 LQKENI. V lost 3 bases to trimming and J lost 6 bases; unmatched junction nucleotides: 8. The CDR3 region is CASSPAVAGGQPQHF. The CDR3 DNA is TGTGCCAGCTCACCCGCAGTGGCAGGGGGTCAGCCCCAGCATTTT.

The V call is TRBV19, the J call TRBJ1-5; TRBD1 matches 11 bases. The germline V gene encodes CDR1 LNHDA and CDR2 SQIVND (reference sequence). The CDR3 contains 16 residues. Trimming took 6 bases from V and 0 from J; bases not matched to a gene: 4. CDR3 DNA sequence: TGTGCCAGTAGCGGACAGGGGGCGTATAGCAATCAGCCCCAGCATTTT. Protein: CASSGQGAYSNQPQHF.

The table lists this clonotype with a few counts. The V call is TRBV9, the J call TRBJ2-5; 14 bases line up with TRBD2. This CDR3 is built from 16 residues. After removal of 4 bases from V and 4 bases from J, the junction contained 6 bases not matched to a gene. Per germline, CDR1 SGDLS and CDR2 YYNGEE. The CDR3 nucleotides are TGTGCCAGCAGCTTGGGACTAGCGGGGGTGGGAGAGACCCAGTACTTC. This gives the protein CASSLGLAGVGETQYF.

This clonotype was seen at least ten times. The chain carries TRBV5-1 and TRBJ2-3; 9 nucleotides line up with TRBD2. In germline, CDR1 is SGHRS, CDR2 YFSETQ. This CDR3 has 15 residues. V shed 5 bases, J shed 4 bases, and the junction held 8 bases outside the gene matches. CDR3 residues: CASSSLAGQADTQYF. Here the CDR3 DNA reads TGCGCCAGCAGTTCCCTAGCGGGGCAAGCAGATACGCAGTATTTT.

This clonotype came up many times. The chain employs TRBV7-2 and TRBJ2-5; the D gene is possibly TRBD2 (5 bases). In germline, CDR1 is SGHTA, CDR2 FQGNSA. The CDR3 extends over 15 amino acids. V dropped 3 bases and J dropped 4 bases, with 15 bases sitting between them. The CDR3 DNA reads TGTGCCAGCAGCTTCGGGATTTATCGGGCAGAGACCCAGTACTTC. It specifies CASSFGIYRAETQYF.

The chain couples TRBV5-1 to TRBJ2-3; 7 nucleotides match TRBD1. CDR3 length equals 14 residues. V lost 3 bases to trimming and J lost 4 bases; unmatched junction nucleotides: 5. Germline values: CDR1 SGHRS, CDR2 YFSETQ. The CDR3 coding sequence is TGCGCCAGCAGCTCGGACAGGCCCCCAGATACGCAGTATTTT. Residues: CASSSDRPPDTQYF.